This TCR beta chain was documented in a study of blood T cell repertoires in COVID-19. Across the whole study: T cells, B-cell-depleted T cells, or PBMCs provided the cDNA or gDNA that served as material.

V shed 6 bases, J shed 7 bases, and the junction held 11 bases outside the gene matches. The CDR3 has 14 residues. In germline, CDR1 is MDHEN, CDR2 SYDVKM. Original analysis: Estimated nucleated cell counts came from reference gene primer amplification. TCRdb keeps only in-frame clones here, not all; method: immunoSEQ multiplex PCR. The V and J calls and clone size come from that table; D and trimming were worked out from the DNA. Of approximately 250,000 clones listed, around 78% are singletons. The TCR originated in a man in his fifties or sixties who had recovered from COVID-19. The V gene is TRBV28, the J gene TRBJ2-7; 8 nucleotides agree with TRBD1. Sequenced input: peripheral blood. The CDR3 DNA is TGTGCCAGCAGGACAGGGGTAGTACCCCTAGAGCAGTACTTC. It is translated as CASRTGVVPLEQYF.